This T cell receptor (beta chain) was sequenced for a study of blood T cells in healthy people across ages. Per germline, CDR1 LGHNA and CDR2 YSLEER. The CDR3 totals 15 residues. Per individual sample, total RNA of at least 6 micrograms was extracted. Points on this clonotype: A junction boundary mismatches the germline segment, possibly from a read error.

The second PCR ran about 6 to 11 cycles with a sample-barcoded 5' primer and J-beta primers. Every molecule of cDNA carried a tag from a template-switch adaptor with 12 random nucleotides. In TCRdb, the 5' RACE reads were re-called with MiXCR into one record per CDR3 protein. Of roughly 1.5 million distinct CDR3 sequences in the sample, roughly 43% are singletons; the top ten hold around 4%. The receptor's source is a woman aged 18 to 35 in good health. The V and J genes are TRBV4-3 and TRBJ2-6, with D perhaps matching TRBD1 (5 bases). The sequenced material came from blood. CDR3 in amino acids: CASSPGRSGANVLAF. CDR3 sequence (DNA): TGCGCCAGCAGCCCCGGACGGTCTGGGGCCAACGTCCTGGCTTTC.